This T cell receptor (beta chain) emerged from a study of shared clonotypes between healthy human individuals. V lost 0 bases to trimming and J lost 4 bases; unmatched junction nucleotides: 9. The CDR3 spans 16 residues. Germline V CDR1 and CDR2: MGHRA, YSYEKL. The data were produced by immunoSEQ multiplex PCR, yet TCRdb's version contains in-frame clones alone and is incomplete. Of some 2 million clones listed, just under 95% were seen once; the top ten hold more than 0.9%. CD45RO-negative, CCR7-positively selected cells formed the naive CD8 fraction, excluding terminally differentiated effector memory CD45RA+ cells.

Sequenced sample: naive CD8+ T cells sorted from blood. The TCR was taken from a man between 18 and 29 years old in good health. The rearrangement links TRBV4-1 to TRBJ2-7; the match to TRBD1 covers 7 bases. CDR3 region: CASSQEPQQGQYEQYF. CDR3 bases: TGCGCCAGCAGCCAAGAACCCCAACAGGGGCAGTACGAGCAGTACTTC.